The clone carrying this T cell receptor beta chain was found once. What it binds is not known. This entry is derived from a study of T cell responses to AZD1222 COVID-19 vaccine. Study-wide results and limits: Recipients of two AZD1222 doses showed rising Spike-specific TCR breadth and depth.

This table comes from immunoSEQ multiplex PCR, and its TCRdb copy is limited to in-frame clones, with some not included. The sample consists of some 99,000 clones, around 87% of them appearing once. The CDR3 is made up of 15 amino acids. CDR1 is KGHSH and CDR2 is LQKENI in the germline V gene. Trimming took 2 bases from V and 8 from J; bases not matched to a gene: 6. The specimen comprised peripheral blood, sampled on day 0 of AZD1222 vaccination. This chain joins TRBV18 and TRBJ2-1, with 10 bases matching TRBD1. The sequence derives from an adult in good health. The CDR3 loop reads CASSPGDRGSDEQFF. Here the CDR3 DNA reads TGTGCCAGCTCACCAGGGGACAGGGGCTCCGATGAGCAGTTCTTC.